This T cell receptor (beta chain) was captured by sequencing in a study of cytomegalovirus exposure and HLA in healthy donors. Repertoires were generated with immunoSEQ multiplex PCR, while TCRdb's copy carries only in-frame clones and drops some. The repertoire holds some 140,000 clones, with more than 80% as singletons. The sequence came from a woman aged 25 to 39 in good health and CMV-seropositive. The sample was PBMCs.

In DNA, the CDR3 is TGCGCCAGCAGTGAGTGGGGAGGAAGCAATCAGCCCCAGCATTTT. It is translated as CASSEWGGSNQPQHF. The genes are TRBV10-2 and TRBJ1-5; D uncertain. V dropped 1 base and J dropped 1 base, with 8 bases sitting between them. CDR3 length: 15 amino acids. CDR1 and CDR2 (germline): WSHSY, SAAADI.